The 16 T cell receptor beta chains below come from one sample, sequenced in a study of regulatory T cells in long-lasting Graves disease. CDR3 regions were amplified by Arm-PCR using iRepertoire HTBI primers to build TCR beta libraries. TCRdb re-analysed the multiplex PCR reads in MiXCR, keeping a single row per CDR3 protein. This sample has 400,000 to 500,000 distinct CDR3 sequences, with 12% to 15% found just once. Time point in this sample: newly diagnosed GD, antithyroid drugs for less than 3 months. PBMC-derived RNA was used for the TCR library. This same sample was also part of a study on T cells in Graves' hyperthyroidism and ophthalmopathy.

Specimen: peripheral blood mononuclear cells (PBMCs), collected at new diagnosis, from a patient treated with antithyroid drugs. These receptors were obtained from a woman aged 45-60 years with Graves disease.

The CDR3 region has the DNA TGCAGTGCTAGAGATTTGGGGACTAGCGGGAAGCCCTACGAGCAGTACTTC. Encoded protein: CSARDLGTSGKPYEQYF. This chain uses TRBV20-1 with TRBJ2-7, with 13 bases fitting TRBD2. The CDR3 is made up of 17 amino acids. V lost 0 bases and J lost 2; bases outside the gene matches: 7. The V gene's germline CDR1 is DFQATT and CDR2 SNEGSKA (reference sequence).

This chain uses TRBV3-1 with TRBJ1-5; unclear D gene. In germline, CDR1 is LGHDT, CDR2 YNNKEL (reference sequence). The CDR3 runs 13 residues. The ends were cut back, 2 bases at V and 1 base at J, with 3 bases in the middle. Here the CDR3 DNA reads TGTGCCAGCAGCCAAACGAGCAATCAGCCCCAGCATTTT. Translating gives CASSQTSNQPQHF.

This clonotype appeared a few times. The chain employs TRBV5-1 and TRBJ1-1; D gene unclear. Germline lookup yields CDR1 SGHRS and CDR2 YFSETQ. This CDR3 spans 15 amino acids. V gave up 0 bases and J gave up 7 bases, with 16 bases separating them. CDR3 residues: CASSLGRVLLGEAFF. As DNA, the CDR3 is TGCGCCAGCAGCTTGGGAAGGGTATTGCTGGGTGAAGCTTTCTTT.

This clonotype was seen at least ten times. The CDR3 reads CASSPGQGRNEQYF. The CDR3 nucleotides are TGTGCCAGCAGCCCCGGACAGGGGAGGAACGAGCAGTACTTC. The chain employs TRBV28 and TRBJ2-7; 9 bases fit TRBD1. Germline-derived CDR1 and CDR2 are MDHEN and SYDVKM. CDR3 size: 14 residues. J was trimmed by 5 bases and V by 6 bases; bases with no gene match: 8.

This clonotype was seen repeatedly, ten times or more. The V and J genes are TRBV6-5 and TRBJ2-1; possible D gene TRBD2, 6 bases. Trimming stripped 4 bases from V and 2 bases from J, with 12 bases between. CDR3 length: 15 residues. Germline values: CDR1 MNHEY, CDR2 SVGAGI. The CDR3 loop reads CASSSGVAAYNEQFF. The CDR3 DNA sequence: TGTGCCAGCAGTTCCGGAGTAGCGGCCTACAATGAGCAGTTCTTC.

This clonotype was counted at least ten times. The CDR3, as DNA: TGTGCCAGTATCCGGGACAGCTATAATTCACCCCTCCACTTT. Translated, it gives CASIRDSYNSPLHF. This chain joins TRBV2 and TRBJ1-6, with 7 bases lining up with TRBD1. The CDR3 is 14 residues long. Germline CDR1 reads SNHLY; CDR2 reads FYNNEI. V lost 9 bases, J lost 3 bases, and 5 bases stayed unmatched. The full variable domain, its missing parts supplied by reference TRBV2 and TRBJ1-6, is EPEVTQTPSHQVTQMGQEVILRCVPISNHLYFYWYRQILGQKVEFLVSFYNNEISEKSEIFDDQFSVERPDGSNFTLKIRSTKLEDSAMYFCASIRDSYNSPLHFGNGTRLTVT.

This clonotype was counted a few times. CDR3 nucleotide sequence: TGTGCCAGCAGCTTGCAAGCGTCCTACAATGAGCAGTTCTTC. Translated: CASSLQASYNEQFF. This chain connects TRBV5-6 to TRBJ2-1; D is undetermined. CDR1 and CDR2 (germline): SGHDT, YYEEEE. The length of the CDR3 is 14 residues. Trimming took 1 base from V and 1 from J, leaving 6 bases between them. Full variable domain (outside the CDR3, taken from reference TRBV5-6 and TRBJ2-1): DAGVTQSPTHLIKTRGQQVTLRCSPKSGHDTVSWYQQALGQGPQFIFQYYEEEERQRGNFPDRFSGHQFPNYSSELNVNALLLGDSALYLCASSLQASYNEQFFGPGTRLTVL.

The V gene is TRBV6-1, the J gene TRBJ2-1; 7 positions agree with TRBD2. Germline CDR1 and CDR2: MNHNS and SASEGT. The CDR3 sequence is 15 residues long. The junction had 9 bases not matched to a gene; V was cut back by 5 bases and J by 5 bases. CDR3 sequence (DNA): TGTGCCAGCAGTCCTGGGGGAGGGGCGAACAATGAGCAGTTCTTC. Protein: CASSPGGGANNEQFF.

This clonotype came up many times. The chain couples TRBV3-1 to TRBJ1-1, with D perhaps TRBD1 (6 bases). CDR3 size: 13 residues. V was cut by 0 bases and J by 7 bases, with 9 bases left in between. CDR1 is LGHDT, CDR2 YNNKEL, per germline (reference sequence). This CDR3 is CASSQDEDSEAFF. Here the CDR3 DNA reads TGTGCCAGCAGCCAAGACGAGGACAGTGAAGCTTTCTTT.

This clonotype came up many times. The gene calls are TRBV6-1 and TRBJ2-7, with 7 bases aligning to TRBD1. Germline lookup yields CDR1 MNHNS and CDR2 SASEGT. CDR3 length: 12 amino acids. The V and J ends lost 7 bases and 7 bases, in that order; junction bases with no gene match: 7. The CDR3 sequence: CASKGARKEQYF. CDR3 in DNA: TGTGCCAGCAAGGGGGCTCGGAAGGAGCAGTACTTC.

A few counts support this clonotype. The CDR3 sequence is CASRLIGPNSPLHF. CDR3 DNA sequence: TGTGCCAGCAGACTAATAGGGCCCAATTCACCCCTCCACTTT. This sequence joins TRBV27 and TRBJ1-6; D remains ambiguous. This CDR3 is 14 amino acids long. The V end lost 6 bases, the J end lost 7 bases, and 13 bases lay between the germline ends. Germline lookup yields CDR1 MNHEY and CDR2 SMNVEV (reference sequence).

This clonotype has a count of ten or more. The chain uses TRBV20-1 and TRBJ2-7; D gene ambiguous. V lost 0 bases, J lost 2 bases, and 14 bases lay in between. CDR3 length: 15 residues. The germline V gene has CDR1 DFQATT and CDR2 SNEGSKA (reference sequence). DNA of the CDR3: TGCAGTGCTAGAGAGCAGTTCGGTAGTCCCTACGAGCAGTACTTC. Encoded protein: CSAREQFGSPYEQYF.

This clonotype was recorded at least ten times. The chain recombines TRBV3-1 with TRBJ2-2; TRBD2 is a possible D gene (6 bases). Germline values: CDR1 LGHDT, CDR2 YNNKEL (reference sequence). The CDR3 totals 18 residues. Trimming stripped 2 bases from V and 0 bases from J, with 16 bases between. In DNA form, the CDR3 reads TGTGCCAGCAGCCAAAATCAGGCGAGACTAGCGAACACCGGGGAGCTGTTTTTT. It specifies CASSQNQARLANTGELFF. Based on the CDR3 plus reference TRBV3-1 and TRBJ2-2, the full variable domain is DTAVSQTPKYLVTQMGNDKSIKCEQNLGHDTMYWYKQDSKKFLKIMFSYNNKELIINETVPNRFSPKSPDKAHLNLHINSLELGDSAVYFCASSQNQARLANTGELFFGEGSRLTVL.

The chain employs TRBV29-1 and TRBJ1-1; no clear D gene. This CDR3 contains 13 residues. Trimming took 5 bases from V and 0 from J, leaving 10 bases between them. From germline, CDR1 is SQVTM and CDR2 ANQGSEA. CDR3 region: CSVTESMNTEAFF. The CDR3 nucleotides are TGCAGCGTTACGGAGTCCATGAACACTGAAGCTTTCTTT.

This clonotype showed up many times. The V call is TRBV30, the J call TRBJ2-7; 7 bases map to TRBD1. CDR3 size: 11 residues. The J segment lost 6 bases and the V segment lost 1 base, leaving 0 bases of the junction unmatched. The germline V gene has CDR1 GTSNPN and CDR2 SVGIG (reference sequence). The CDR3 coding sequence is TGTGCCTGGAGTGAGGGGGCCGAGCAGTACTTC. Translation: CAWSEGAEQYF. The whole variable domain, filled in from reference TRBV30 and TRBJ2-7, reads SQTIHQWPATLVQPVGSPLSLECTVEGTSNPNLYWYRQAAGRGLQLLFYSVGIGQISSEVPQNLSASRPQDRQFILSSKKLLLSDSGFYLCAWSEGAEQYFGPGTRLTVT.

This clonotype was detected ten times or more. The V gene is TRBV28, the J gene TRBJ2-3, with D unclear. Germline CDR1 reads MDHEN; CDR2 reads SYDVKM. The CDR3 covers 14 residues. Trimming removed 6 bases from V and 3 bases from J, with 13 bases in between. The CDR3 sequence: CASSGGSLTDTQYF. CDR3 in DNA: TGTGCCAGCAGCGGTGGTAGTTTGACAGATACGCAGTATTTT.